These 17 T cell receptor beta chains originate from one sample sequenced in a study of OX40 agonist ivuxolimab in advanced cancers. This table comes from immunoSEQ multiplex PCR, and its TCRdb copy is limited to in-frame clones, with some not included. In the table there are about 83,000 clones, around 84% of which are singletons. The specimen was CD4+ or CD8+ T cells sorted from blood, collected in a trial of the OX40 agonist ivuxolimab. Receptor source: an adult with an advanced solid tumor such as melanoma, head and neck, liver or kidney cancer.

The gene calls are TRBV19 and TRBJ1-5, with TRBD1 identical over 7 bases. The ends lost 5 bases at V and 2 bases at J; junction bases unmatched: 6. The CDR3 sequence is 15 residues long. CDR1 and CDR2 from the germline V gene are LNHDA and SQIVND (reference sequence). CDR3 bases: TGTGCCAGTAGTGGGAGGGGGCGCGGCAATCAGCCCCAGCATTTT. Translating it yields CASSGRGRGNQPQHF.

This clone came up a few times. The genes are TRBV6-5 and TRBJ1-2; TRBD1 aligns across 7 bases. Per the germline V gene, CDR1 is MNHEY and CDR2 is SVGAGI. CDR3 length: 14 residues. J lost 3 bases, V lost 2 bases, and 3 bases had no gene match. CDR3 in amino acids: CASSYAGGDYGYTF. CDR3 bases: TGTGCCAGCAGTTACGCAGGGGGGGACTATGGCTACACCTTC.

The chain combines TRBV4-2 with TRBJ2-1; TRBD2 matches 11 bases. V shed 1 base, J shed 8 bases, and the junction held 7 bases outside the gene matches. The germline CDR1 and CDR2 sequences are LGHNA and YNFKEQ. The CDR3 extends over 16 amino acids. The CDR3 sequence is CASSQVRLAGGYEQFF. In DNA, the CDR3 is TGTGCCAGCAGCCAAGTTCGGCTAGCGGGGGGCTATGAGCAGTTCTTC.

CDR3 sequence (DNA): TGTGCCAGCAGTCCGCCGGGACAATACGAGCAGTACTTC. Amino acids: CASSPPGQYEQYF. This rearrangement joins TRBV6-5 to TRBJ2-7, with a tentative D call TRBD1 (6 bases). V was cut by 5 bases and J by 4 bases, with 12 bases left in between. The CDR3 totals 13 residues. Germline loops: CDR1 MNHEY, CDR2 SVGAGI.

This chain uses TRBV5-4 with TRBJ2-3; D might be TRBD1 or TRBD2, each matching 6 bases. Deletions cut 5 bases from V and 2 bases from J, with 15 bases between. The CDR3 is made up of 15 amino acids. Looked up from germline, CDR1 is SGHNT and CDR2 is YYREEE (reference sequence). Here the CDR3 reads CASRGGLPITDTQYF. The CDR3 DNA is TGTGCCAGCAGGGGGGGCCTACCTATCACAGATACGCAGTATTTT.

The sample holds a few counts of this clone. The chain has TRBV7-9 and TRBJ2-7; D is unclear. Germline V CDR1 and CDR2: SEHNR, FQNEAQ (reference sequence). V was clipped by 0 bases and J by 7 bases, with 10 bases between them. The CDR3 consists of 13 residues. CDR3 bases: TGTGCCAGCAGCTTAGCCATAGGTGAGGAGCAGTACTTC. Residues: CASSLAIGEEQYF.

CDR3 DNA: TGTGCCTGGAGAATTCCCCCCCAGAGCACGCAGTATTTT. This sequence encodes CAWRIPPQSTQYF. The chain uses TRBV30 and TRBJ2-3; unclear D gene. Germline assignment: CDR1 GTSNPN and CDR2 SVGIG (reference sequence). V dropped 3 bases and J dropped 9 bases, with 16 bases sitting between them. The CDR3 totals 13 residues. Together with reference TRBV30 and TRBJ2-3, the CDR3 gives the full variable domain: SQTIHQWPATLVQPVGSPLSLECTVEGTSNPNLYWYRQAAGRGLQLLFYSVGIGQISSEVPQNLSASRPQDRQFILSSKKLLLSDSGFYLCAWRIPPQSTQYFGPGTRLTVL.

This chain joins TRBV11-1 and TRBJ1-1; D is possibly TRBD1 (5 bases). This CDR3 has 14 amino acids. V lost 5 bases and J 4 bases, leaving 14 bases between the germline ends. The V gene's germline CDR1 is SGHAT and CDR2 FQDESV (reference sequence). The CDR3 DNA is TGTGCCAGCAGCCCCAAATGGGACGGCACTGAAGCTTTCTTT. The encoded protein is CASSPKWDGTEAFF. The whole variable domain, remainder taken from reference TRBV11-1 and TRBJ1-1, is EAEVAQSPRYKITEKSQAVAFWCDPISGHATLYWYRQILGQGPELLVQFQDESVVDDSQLPKDRFSAERLKGVDSTLKIQPAELGDSAMYLCASSPKWDGTEAFFGQGTRLTVV.

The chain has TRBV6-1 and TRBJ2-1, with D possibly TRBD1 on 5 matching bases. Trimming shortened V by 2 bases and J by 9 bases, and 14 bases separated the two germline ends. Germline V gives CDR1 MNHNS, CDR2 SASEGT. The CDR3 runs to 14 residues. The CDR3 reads CASSEFRVHPEQFF. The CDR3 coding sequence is TGTGCCAGCAGTGAATTCAGGGTCCATCCTGAGCAGTTCTTC.

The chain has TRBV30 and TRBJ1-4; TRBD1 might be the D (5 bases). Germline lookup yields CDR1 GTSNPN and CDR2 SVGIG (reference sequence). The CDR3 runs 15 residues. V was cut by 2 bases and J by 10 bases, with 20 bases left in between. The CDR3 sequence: CAWSLPAGGMAKLFF. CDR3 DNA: TGTGCCTGGAGTCTCCCGGCGGGGGGGATGGCAAAACTGTTTTTT.

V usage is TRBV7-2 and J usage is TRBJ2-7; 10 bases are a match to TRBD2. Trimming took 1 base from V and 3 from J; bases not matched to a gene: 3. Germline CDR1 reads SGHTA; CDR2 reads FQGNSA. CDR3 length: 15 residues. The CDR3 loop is CASSLVSGGDYEQYF. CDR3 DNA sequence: TGTGCCAGCAGCTTAGTAAGCGGGGGGGACTACGAGCAGTACTTC.

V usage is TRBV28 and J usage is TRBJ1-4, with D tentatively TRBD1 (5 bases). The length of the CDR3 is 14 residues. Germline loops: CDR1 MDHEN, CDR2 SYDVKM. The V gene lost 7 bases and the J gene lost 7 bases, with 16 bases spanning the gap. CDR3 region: CASTLGQGSEKLFF. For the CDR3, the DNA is TGTGCCAGCACCCTAGGGCAGGGTAGTGAAAAACTGTTTTTT.

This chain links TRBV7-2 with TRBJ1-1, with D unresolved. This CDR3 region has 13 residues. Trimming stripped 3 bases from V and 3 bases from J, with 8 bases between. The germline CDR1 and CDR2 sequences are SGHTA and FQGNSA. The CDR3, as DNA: TGTGCCAGCAGCTTTGACACTCACACTGAAGCTTTCTTT. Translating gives CASSFDTHTEAFF.

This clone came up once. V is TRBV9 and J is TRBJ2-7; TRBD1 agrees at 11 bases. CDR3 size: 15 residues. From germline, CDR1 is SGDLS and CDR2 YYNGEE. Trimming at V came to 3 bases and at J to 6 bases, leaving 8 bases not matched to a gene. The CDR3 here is CASSAGTGGGFEQYF. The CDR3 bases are TGTGCCAGCAGCGCTGGGACAGGGGGAGGCTTCGAGCAGTACTTC. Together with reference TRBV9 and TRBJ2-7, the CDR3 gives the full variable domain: DSGVTQTPKHLITATGQRVTLRCSPRSGDLSVYWYQQSLDQGLQFLIQYYNGEERAKGNILERFSAQQFPDLHSELNLSSLELGDSALYFCASSAGTGGGFEQYFGPGTRLTVT.

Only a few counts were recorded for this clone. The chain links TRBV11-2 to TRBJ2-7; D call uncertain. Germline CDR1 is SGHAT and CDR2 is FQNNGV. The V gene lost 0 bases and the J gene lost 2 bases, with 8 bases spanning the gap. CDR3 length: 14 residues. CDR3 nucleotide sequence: TGTGCCAGCAGCTTAGAACCGAGCACCTACGAGCAGTACTTC. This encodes CASSLEPSTYEQYF.

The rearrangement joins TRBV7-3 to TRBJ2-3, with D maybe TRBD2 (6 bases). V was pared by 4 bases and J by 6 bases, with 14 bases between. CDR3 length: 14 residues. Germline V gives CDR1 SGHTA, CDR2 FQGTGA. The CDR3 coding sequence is TGTGCCAGCAGCTCCGGGACTTCCTCGGATACGCAGTATTTT. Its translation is CASSSGTSSDTQYF.

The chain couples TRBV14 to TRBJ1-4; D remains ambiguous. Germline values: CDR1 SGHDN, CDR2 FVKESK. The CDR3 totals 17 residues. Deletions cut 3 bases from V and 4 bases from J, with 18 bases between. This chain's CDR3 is CASSHLNPGELNEKLFF. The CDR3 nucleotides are TGTGCCAGCAGCCACCTAAACCCCGGGGAGCTTAATGAAAAACTGTTTTTT.